Detailed here is one TCR beta chain. The data originate from a study of control samples from healthy donors and cancer patients. The CDR3 contains 11 residues. Germline-derived CDR1 and CDR2 are MNHEY and SVGAGI. V gave up 7 bases and J gave up 4 bases; unmatched junction bases: 0. Libraries were prepared by immunoSEQ multiplex PCR; TCRdb keeps only in-frame clonotypes and omits some of them. Among approximately 180,000 clones listed, around 90% were seen once. The chain carries TRBV6-5 and TRBJ1-1; 7 nucleotides agree with TRBD1. This receptor was taken from a woman between 40 and 50 years old in good health. Input material: blood. CDR3: CASNRGTEAFF. Here the CDR3 DNA reads TGTGCCAGCAACAGGGGCACTGAAGCTTTCTTT.